The T cell receptor (beta chain) under discussion was sequenced for a study of Ad26.COV2.S vaccination and SARS-CoV-2 variants (dated by TCRdb to 2020 to 2022). Some background on the complete study: The specificity and breadth of SARS-CoV-2-reactive T cell receptors after Ad26.COV2.S vaccination were assessed by TCRbeta repertoire sequencing. The TCR-sequenced set comprised about 30 samples: some 20 Ad26.COV2.S vaccine recipients, 5 placebo recipients and 8 SARS-CoV-2 convalescent individuals.

The time point tag for this specimen amounts to: individuals recovered from natural SARS-CoV-2 infection. General conclusions and limits of the study: Vaccine and placebo recipients had similar non-spike TCR breadth, a finding consistent with the vaccine containing only spike. Substantial breadth of spike-specific CD8+ and CD4+ T cell responses was reported after vaccination. Spike-specific TCR breadth was higher in Ad26.COV2.S recipients than in placebo recipients (P = 0.0014). It was noted by the authors that total T cell responses may have been underestimated by the TCR breadth and depth analyses.

To note about this clone: No cognate antigen has been identified for it. No much larger clonotype is one base removed from it; base qualities were not supplied.

Per the germline V gene, MDHEN is the CDR1 and SYDVKM is the CDR2. Taken from cysteine to phenylalanine, the CDR3 has 13 residues. The only DNA kept is the CDR3, 39 bases in frame from the first base. Trimming costs V 8 bases and J 0 bases, and their ends lie 8 bases apart. The immunoSEQ Assay was the method used to sequence TCRbeta CDR3 regions. After extraction, genomic DNA underwent amplification by bias-controlled multiplex PCR, followed by high-throughput sequencing. From the authors' description of their analysis: To quantify the absolute abundance of every unique TCRbeta CDR3 region, sequences were collapsed and filtered. T cell fraction was estimated by normalization of TCRbeta template counts to usable DNA, with usable DNA being measured through amplification of reference genes present in all nucleated cells. Repertoire TCRs were annotated as SARS-CoV-2-specific by exact matching of V gene, CDR3 amino acid sequence and J gene to a known reactive TCR set. The reference SARS-CoV-2 TCR set was obtained from MIRA and was filtered for enrichment in COVID-19-positive ImmuneCODE repertoires, whereby public or cross-reactive TCRs were removed. Using the MIRA antigens, annotated TCRs were further analysed by specific ORF or by position within an ORF. Depth was the summed frequency of annotated unique rearrangements, while breadth was defined as annotated unique rearrangements over total unique productive rearrangements. TCR breadth was compared between groups using two-sided Wilcoxon rank-sum tests. TCRdb's version of the immuneACCESS table is confined to in-frame rearrangements and falls short of the full clone set. An unresolved V gene accounts for under half of the shortfall where checked; the remainder is of unknown origin. V and J calls and clone size come straight from that table; D and trimming were deduced from the DNA. Across this sample there are fewer than 150,000 clones, with 86% seen only once. In total, the top ten clones hold 5% of the sample.

Recombination linked TRBV28 to TRBJ2-1; confidence is insufficient to name the D gene. This clonotype was sampled from a human donor who had recovered from COVID-19. This material consisted of peripheral blood, taken after recovery from COVID-19. The sequenced DNA: TGTGCCAGCGGGGAAAGCTCCTACAATGAGCAGTTCTTC. Protein translation: CASGESSYNEQFF.